This T cell receptor (beta chain) is from a study of vaccination and CD4 T cells after COVID-19. Study background: For post-vaccine samples, collection took place a median around 70 days after dose two, ranging from 14 to 241. General observations from the study: 304 of 307 vaccine-specific clones from convalescent patients were spike mono-reactive.

The treatment denotes: roughly 10-day PBMC culture with coronavirus spike peptide pools or control peptides (ViraFEST assay). Expanded clonotypes were found by TCR sequencing after peptide-pool stimulation (ViraFEST). With roughly 10 ug/ml peptide pools and approximately 10 IU/ml IL-2, PBMCs were cultured at approximately 2 million per well. Worth noting for this clonotype: Its antigen is as yet unknown.

V was shortened by 1 base and J by 3 bases, with 12 bases between the two germline ends. CDR1 and CDR2 (germline): LNHDA, SQIVND (reference sequence). The CDR3 spans 16 residues. Once obtained from cultured CD4+ T cells, the DNA was sequenced using the Oncomine TCR Beta short-read assay. Using its own MiXCR run on the PCR reads, TCRdb lists one record per CDR3 protein. The sample yields some 9,300 distinct CDR3 sequences, approximately 63% seen once. The receptor comes from a human donor who had recovered from COVID-19. The sequencing sample was made of CD4+ T cells from blood, cultured in vitro. This chain connects TRBV19 to TRBJ2-2, with D possibly called TRBD1 or TRBD2 (5 bases each). The CDR3 coding sequence is TGTGCCAGTAGTATAGGTAGGGGACGGGACACCGGGGAGCTGTTTTTT. Its protein is CASSIGRGRDTGELFF.